These T cell receptor beta chains were read from a single sample in a study of blood T cells in healthy people across ages. MiXCR, run by TCRdb on the 5' RACE reads, gives a single entry per CDR3 protein. The repertoire consists of around 800,000 distinct CDR3 sequences, with under 55% occurring once and the leading ten covering approximately 19%. Specimen: blood. These receptors were taken from a man in his 60s in good health. The CDR3 runs from the conserved cysteine through the conserved F or W. Each record gives: V gene, clone size, D gene, J gene, CDR3 protein, CDR3 DNA. D genes are given only for firm matches. Size values are once, few and many counts, or a class for expanded clones, and some rows have none.

V gene: TRBV4-1; clone size: NA; D gene: NA; J gene: TRBJ2-2; CDR3 protein: CASSQRGITGELFF; CDR3 DNA: TGCGCCAGCAGCCAGAGGGGGATTACCGGGGAGCTGTTTTTT
V gene: TRBV5-1; clone size: NA; D gene: TRBD1; J gene: TRBJ2-3; CDR3 protein: CATHTGTGRTDTQYF; CDR3 DNA: TGCGCTACCCACACCGGGACAGGGCGCACAGATACGCAGTATTTT
V gene: TRBV7-2; clone size: once; D gene: NA; J gene: TRBJ1-1; CDR3 protein: CASSPGGRVGTEAFF; CDR3 DNA: TGTGCCAGCAGCCCTGGCGGGAGGGTTGGCACTGAAGCTTTCTTT
V gene: TRBV12-3/TRBV12-4; clone size: few; D gene: TRBD2; J gene: TRBJ2-7; CDR3 protein: CASRTSSGGTYEQYF; CDR3 DNA: TGTGCCAGCAGAACCTCTAGCGGGGGGACATACGAGCAGTACTTC
V gene: TRBV7-2; clone size: NA; D gene: NA; J gene: TRBJ2-3; CDR3 protein: CASSLTGGHPADTQYF; CDR3 DNA: TGTGCCAGCAGCTTAACCGGGGGGCACCCGGCAGATACGCAGTATTTT
V gene: TRBV5-6; clone size: NA; D gene: NA; J gene: TRBJ2-1; CDR3 protein: CASSLEQTVYQETQFF; CDR3 DNA: TGTGCCAGCAGCTTGGAACAGACAGTCTACCAAGAGACCCAGTTCTTC
V gene: TRBV12-3/TRBV12-4; clone size: few; D gene: TRBD2; J gene: TRBJ2-5; CDR3 protein: CASSQRGNEQYF; CDR3 DNA: TGTGCCAGCTCCCAGCGGGGAAATGAGCAGTACTTC
V gene: TRBV20-1; clone size: NA; D gene: TRBD2; J gene: TRBJ2-7; CDR3 protein: CSVERGDTYEQYF; CDR3 DNA: TGCAGTGTCGAGCGGGGCGATACCTACGAGCAGTACTTC
V gene: TRBV5-1; clone size: NA; D gene: NA; J gene: TRBJ1-1; CDR3 protein: CASSLDNVNTEAFF; CDR3 DNA: TGCGCCAGCAGCTTGGACAACGTAAACACTGAAGCTTTCTTT
V gene: TRBV29-1; clone size: many; D gene: NA; J gene: TRBJ1-5; CDR3 protein: CSVEDGSCRQHF; CDR3 DNA: TGCAGCGTTGAAGACGGCAGTTGCCGACAGCATTTT
V gene: TRBV5-4; clone size: NA; D gene: NA; J gene: TRBJ1-4; CDR3 protein: CASSLGERGATNEKLFF; CDR3 DNA: TGTGCCAGCAGCTTGGGGGAGAGGGGCGCGACTAATGAAAAACTGTTTTTT
V gene: TRBV5-5; clone size: NA; D gene: NA; J gene: TRBJ2-2; CDR3 protein: CASSLRRSNTGELFF; CDR3 DNA: TGTGCCAGCAGTCTGCGGCGTTCGAACACCGGGGAGCTGTTTTTT
V gene: TRBV7-9; clone size: few; D gene: TRBD2; J gene: TRBJ2-1; CDR3 protein: CASSLVERGYEQFF; CDR3 DNA: TGTGCCAGCAGCTTAGTGGAGCGGGGGTATGAGCAGTTCTTC
V gene: TRBV2; clone size: NA; D gene: NA; J gene: TRBJ2-5; CDR3 protein: CASSLIGGAIQETQYF; CDR3 DNA: TGTGCCAGCAGCTTGATAGGGGGGGCTATTCAAGAGACCCAGTACTTC
V gene: TRBV5-4; clone size: NA; D gene: TRBD1; J gene: TRBJ1-1; CDR3 protein: CASSLGRRDRGRLNTEAFF; CDR3 DNA: TGTGCCAGCAGCTTGGGTCGAAGAGACAGGGGGCGCTTGAACACTGAAGCTTTCTTT
V gene: TRBV7-8; clone size: NA; D gene: NA; J gene: TRBJ2-7; CDR3 protein: CASSLTHPRSAYERYF; CDR3 DNA: TGTGCCAGCAGCCTGACCCACCCGAGGAGTGCCTACGAGCGGTACTTC
V gene: TRBV7-9; clone size: NA; D gene: NA; J gene: TRBJ1-1; CDR3 protein: CASSFPGEAFF; CDR3 DNA: TGTGCCAGCAGCTTCCCAGGGGAAGCTTTCTTT
V gene: TRBV6-2/TRBV6-3; clone size: NA; D gene: NA; J gene: TRBJ2-7; CDR3 protein: CASREPGGFYEQYF; CDR3 DNA: TGTGCCAGCAGGGAGCCGGGGGGCTTCTACGAGCAGTACTTC
V gene: TRBV14; clone size: few; D gene: NA; J gene: TRBJ1-2; CDR3 protein: CASSQATVNGYTF; CDR3 DNA: TGTGCCAGCAGCCAAGCGACAGTTAATGGCTACACCTTC